A single sample gave rise to the 29 T cell receptor beta chains below, sequenced in a study of shared clonotypes between healthy human individuals. The data were produced by immunoSEQ multiplex PCR, yet TCRdb's version contains in-frame clones alone and is incomplete. This table holds 500,000 or so clones, 90% to 97% found once. The sequencing input was naive CD4+ T cells sorted from blood. Subset indicated: CD45RA+ positively selected. The receptor set was obtained from a woman aged 25 to 39 in good health.

This chain uses TRBV11-2 with TRBJ2-5; no firm D call. The ends were cut back, 2 bases at V and 5 bases at J, with 9 bases in the middle. CDR1 is SGHAT and CDR2 is FQNNGV in the germline V gene. The CDR3 loop spans 13 amino acids. The DNA for the CDR3 is TGTGCCAGCAGCTTACAGATTTCGGAGACCCAGTACTTC. Its protein is CASSLQISETQYF. The whole variable domain, filled in from reference TRBV11-2 and TRBJ2-5, reads EAGVAQSPRYKIIEKRQSVAFWCNPISGHATLYWYQQILGQGPKLLIQFQNNGVVDDSQLPKDRFSAERLKGVDSTLKIQPAKLEDSAVYLCASSLQISETQYFGPGTRLLVL.

The chain links TRBV11-2 to TRBJ2-7, with D perhaps matching TRBD2 (6 bases). The CDR3 is made up of 18 amino acids. With 2 bases removed from V and 3 bases from J, the gap between germline ends came to 23 bases. Germline CDR1 is SGHAT and CDR2 is FQNNGV. The chain's CDR3 is CASSLLQPSGFEFYEQYF. The CDR3 nucleotides read TGTGCCAGCAGCTTACTCCAGCCCAGCGGGTTTGAATTCTACGAGCAGTACTTC.

This rearrangement joins TRBV27 to TRBJ2-4; D gene uncertain. The CDR3 runs to 14 residues. V dropped 1 base and J dropped 2 bases, with 6 bases sitting between them. Germline values: CDR1 MNHEY, CDR2 SMNVEV (reference sequence). In DNA form, the CDR3 reads TGTGCCAGCAGTTTATGGGGTCCCAAAAACATTCAGTACTTC. It specifies CASSLWGPKNIQYF.

A note on this clone: A read error may account for a junction end that differs from germline. This sequence joins TRBV29-1 and TRBJ2-7; 16 nucleotides line up with TRBD2. Germline CDR1 is SQVTM and CDR2 is ANQGSEA. CDR3 length: 15 amino acids. CDR3 in DNA: TGCAGCGTCGGGACTAGCGGGAGGGCCTCCCACGAGCAGTACTTC. This translates into CSVGTSGRASHEQYF.

The chain combines TRBV2 with TRBJ2-7; 16 nucleotides agree with TRBD2. The junction had 5 bases not matched to a gene; V was cut back by 6 bases and J by 6 bases. Germline V gene lookup returns CDR1 SNHLY and CDR2 FYNNEI. The CDR3 is 15 residues long. CDR3 coding DNA: TGTGCCAGCAGGGGACTAGCGGGAGGGACGTTCGAGCAGTACTTC. Translated, it gives CASRGLAGGTFEQYF. The full variable domain, completed using reference TRBV2 and TRBJ2-7, is EPEVTQTPSHQVTQMGQEVILRCVPISNHLYFYWYRQILGQKVEFLVSFYNNEISEKSEIFDDQFSVERPDGSNFTLKIRSTKLEDSAMYFCASRGLAGGTFEQYFGPGTRLTVT.

The chain joins TRBV5-6 to TRBJ1-5; TRBD1 matches 8 bases. CDR3 length equals 15 residues. Germline assignment: CDR1 SGHDT and CDR2 YYEEEE. With 5 bases clipped from V and 1 base from J, the junction kept 5 bases outside the gene matches. The CDR3 here is CASRSRGRSNQPQHF. The CDR3 nucleotides are TGTGCCAGCAGGTCCAGGGGGCGAAGCAATCAGCCCCAGCATTTT.

On this clone: This sample also contains other DNA sequences that code for the same CDR3. The chain uses TRBV5-1 and TRBJ1-1; D is uncertain. Trimming removed 1 base from V and 0 bases from J, with 4 bases in between. This CDR3 has 13 amino acids. Germline V lookup: CDR1 SGHRS, CDR2 YFSETQ. CDR3 in DNA: TGCGCCAGCAGCTTGACTGTGAACACTGAAGCTTTCTTT. Protein: CASSLTVNTEAFF.

The gene calls are TRBV5-1 and TRBJ2-7; D unresolved. V lost 4 bases to trimming and J lost 5 bases, with 16 bases between them. Germline V CDR1 and CDR2: SGHRS, YFSETQ. This CDR3 spans 14 amino acids. The CDR3 sequence: CASSIGLTGHEQYF. CDR3 sequence (DNA): TGCGCCAGCAGCATCGGGCTGACTGGGCACGAGCAGTACTTC.

The chain uses TRBV6-6 and TRBJ1-1, with D possibly TRBD1 on 6 matching bases. The CDR3 loop spans 14 amino acids. V gave up 4 bases and J gave up 2 bases, with 11 bases separating them. CDR1 and CDR2 (germline): MNHNY, SVGAGI (reference sequence). CDR3 residues: CASSLAGVNTEAFF. The CDR3 DNA follows: TGTGCCAGCAGTTTGGCAGGGGTCAACACTGAAGCTTTCTTT.

The V and J genes are TRBV28 and TRBJ1-5; no reliable D call. The germline V gene has CDR1 MDHEN and CDR2 SYDVKM. This CDR3 has 21 amino acids. Deletions cut 3 bases from V and 4 bases from J, with 31 bases between. CDR3 sequence: CASSFGLSKGRPTWRNQPQHF. CDR3 DNA sequence: TGTGCCAGCAGTTTCGGACTCTCCAAGGGTCGACCAACTTGGCGGAATCAGCCCCAGCATTTT.

The chain combines TRBV28 with TRBJ2-5; D is uncertain. The V end was cut by 4 bases, the J end by 5 bases, with 11 bases between. The V gene's germline CDR1 is MDHEN and CDR2 SYDVKM. The CDR3 extends over 13 amino acids. The CDR3 DNA sequence: TGTGCCAGCAGTTACCCTCTTACTGAGACCCAGTACTTC. Protein sequence: CASSYPLTETQYF.

The genes are TRBV2 and TRBJ1-1; 7 nucleotides agree with TRBD1. V trimming: 8 bases; J trimming: 2 bases; junction bases outside the gene matches: 14. Germline-derived CDR1 and CDR2 are SNHLY and FYNNEI. The CDR3 spans 16 residues. In DNA form, the CDR3 reads TGTGCCAGCGGGAGGGACAGTAGGTTATTAAACACTGAAGCTTTCTTT. Translating it yields CASGRDSRLLNTEAFF.

This clone occurred once. The chain couples TRBV6-5 to TRBJ2-1; 8 bases line up with TRBD2. CDR3 length equals 13 residues. The germline V gene has CDR1 MNHEY and CDR2 SVGAGI. The V gene end was trimmed by 4 bases and the J gene end by 9 bases; junction bases not matched to a gene: 5. The CDR3 sequence: CASSSGGLGEQFF. Written as DNA, the CDR3 is TGTGCCAGCAGTTCGGGAGGGTTGGGTGAGCAGTTCTTC.

This clone showed up just once. The V call is TRBV30, the J call TRBJ1-1, with 7 positions matching TRBD1. The CDR3 contains 11 residues. Losses at the gene ends were 2 bases for V and 10 bases for J; bases not matched to a gene: 4. Looked up from germline, CDR1 is GTSNPN and CDR2 is SVGIG (reference sequence). Written as DNA, the CDR3 is TGTGCCTGGAGTCCCCAGGGGGTAGCTTTCTTT. It translates to CAWSPQGVAFF.

J is TRBJ2-6 and V is TRBV5-1; possibly TRBD2 for D (6 bases). The germline gives CDR1 SGHRS, CDR2 YFSETQ. V dropped 0 bases and J dropped 3 bases, with 13 bases sitting between them. The CDR3 is 17 amino acids. Written as DNA, the CDR3 is TGCGCCAGCAGCTTGGCCCCCCAGGGACTTGGGGCCAACGTCCTGACTTTC. It codes for CASSLAPQGLGANVLTF.

This clone was seen just once. The V call is TRBV28, the J call TRBJ1-1; tentatively, D is TRBD1 (6 bases). Germline assignment: CDR1 MDHEN and CDR2 SYDVKM. Trimming took off 5 bases at V and 1 base at J, with 14 bases between the two ends. The CDR3 extends over 15 amino acids. CDR3: CASSLPDRQNTEAFF. In DNA, the CDR3 is TGTGCCAGCAGTCTACCAGACAGGCAGAACACTGAAGCTTTCTTT.

The rearrangement links TRBV28 to TRBJ2-1; D perhaps matches TRBD1 (6 bases). The CDR3 covers 17 residues. Trimming left V 6 bases short and J 0 bases short, with 18 bases between. Germline V gene sequence: CDR1 MDHEN, CDR2 SYDVKM. CDR3 protein: CASRGAAGEYSYNEQFF. The CDR3 DNA is TGTGCCAGCAGGGGGGCGGCCGGGGAGTACTCCTACAATGAGCAGTTCTTC.

The V call is TRBV4-1, the J call TRBJ2-5, with D unclear. Germline values: CDR1 MGHRA, CDR2 YSYEKL. The CDR3 loop spans 13 amino acids. The germline V and J ends were trimmed by 1 base and 2 bases, with 5 bases remaining between them. This CDR3 is CASSQVIQETQYF. For the CDR3, the DNA is TGCGCCAGCAGCCAAGTTATTCAAGAGACCCAGTACTTC.

The genes are TRBV28 and TRBJ2-7; D may be TRBD2 (6 bases). Trimming stripped 8 bases from V and 2 bases from J, with 13 bases between. Germline values: CDR1 MDHEN, CDR2 SYDVKM. The CDR3 covers 13 residues. The CDR3 DNA is TGTGCCAGCTTTTCGGGAGACCCCTACGAGCAGTACTTC. This gives the protein CASFSGDPYEQYF.

This clone occurred once. V gene TRBV7-7 combines with J gene TRBJ2-1; D is uncertain. CDR1 and CDR2 from the germline V gene are SSHAT and FNYEAQ (reference sequence). Trimming pared 5 bases from V and 2 bases from J, leaving 13 bases between. CDR3 size: 15 residues. CDR3 sequence reads: CASSRGELTYNEQFF. The CDR3 DNA reads TGTGCCAGCAGCCGCGGAGAGCTCACCTACAATGAGCAGTTCTTC.

This chain uses TRBV7-9 with TRBJ1-5, with D possibly being TRBD1 (6 bases). The CDR3 is 14 amino acids. Trimming cost V 3 bases and J 4 bases, with 10 bases left between them. Per the germline V gene, CDR1 is SEHNR and CDR2 is FQNEAQ (reference sequence). CDR3: CASSLGGPNQPQHF. The CDR3 DNA reads as TGTGCCAGCAGCTTGGGGGGCCCGAATCAGCCCCAGCATTTT.

The J gene is TRBJ2-1, the V gene TRBV28, with D tentatively TRBD2 (5 bases). Germline V CDR1 and CDR2: MDHEN, SYDVKM. V dropped 6 bases and J dropped 4 bases, with 16 bases sitting between them. The CDR3 loop spans 15 amino acids. The CDR3 DNA sequence: TGTGCCAGCAGGCAGGAAGCGGAAACATACAATGAGCAGTTCTTC. Translating gives CASRQEAETYNEQFF.

The CDR3, as DNA: TGTGCCAGCAGCCCCCCCGGCCAGAGAAGCATTCAGTACTTC. Encoded protein: CASSPPGQRSIQYF. The chain employs TRBV28 and TRBJ2-4; no clear D. Trimming took 6 bases from V and 9 from J, leaving 18 bases between them. CDR1 MDHEN and CDR2 SYDVKM come from the germline V gene. The CDR3 has 14 residues.

The chain carries TRBV5-1 and TRBJ1-2; D might be TRBD1 (6 bases). The CDR3 has 16 amino acids. Per the germline V gene, CDR1 is SGHRS and CDR2 is YFSETQ. V was pared by 5 bases and J by 0 bases, with 17 bases between. CDR3 coding DNA: TGCGCCAGCAGTCCTCCCGACAGGACTTCTAACTATGGCTACACCTTC. It codes for CASSPPDRTSNYGYTF.

V usage is TRBV28 and J usage is TRBJ1-5; a weak D match, TRBD1 (5 bases). Looked up from germline, CDR1 is MDHEN and CDR2 is SYDVKM. The CDR3 is made up of 15 amino acids. The V gene lost 6 bases and the J gene lost 5 bases, with 17 bases spanning the gap. The CDR3 nucleotides read TGTGCCAGCAGCCTGGGGCAGAACTATGATCAGCCCCAGCATTTT. This translates into CASSLGQNYDQPQHF.

The rearrangement links TRBV28 to TRBJ1-2; TRBD1 is a possible D gene (5 bases). This CDR3 contains 12 residues. Trimming left V 5 bases short and J 5 bases short, with 9 bases between. CDR1 and CDR2 (germline): MDHEN, SYDVKM. The CDR3 DNA is TGTGCCAGCAGTAGGGGTGCATATGGCTACACCTTC. Translation gives CASSRGAYGYTF.

The chain is built from TRBV11-2 and TRBJ1-3; D call uncertain. CDR1 and CDR2 (germline): SGHAT, FQNNGV. The CDR3 is made up of 15 amino acids. With 8 bases removed from V and 0 bases from J, the gap between germline ends came to 14 bases. CDR3 amino acids: CASSFLGISGNTIYF. DNA for the CDR3: TGTGCCAGCTCTTTTCTTGGGATCTCTGGAAACACCATATATTTT. The full variable domain, its missing parts supplied by reference TRBV11-2 and TRBJ1-3, is EAGVAQSPRYKIIEKRQSVAFWCNPISGHATLYWYQQILGQGPKLLIQFQNNGVVDDSQLPKDRFSAERLKGVDSTLKIQPAKLEDSAVYLCASSFLGISGNTIYFGEGSWLTVV.

V usage is TRBV7-6 and J usage is TRBJ1-3, with 7 positions matching TRBD1. J was trimmed by 2 bases and V by 4 bases; bases with no gene match: 5. The CDR3 length is 15 residues. Germline loops: CDR1 SGHVS, CDR2 FNYEAQ. The CDR3 loop is CASSSNTGAGNTIYF. CDR3 nucleotides: TGTGCCAGCAGCTCAAACACAGGGGCTGGAAACACCATATATTTT.

The rearrangement joins TRBV5-1 to TRBJ1-3; weak D call: TRBD1 (5 bases). Trimming cost V 4 bases and J 2 bases, with 16 bases left between them. CDR1 SGHRS and CDR2 YFSETQ come from the germline V gene. This CDR3 has 16 residues. Here the CDR3 reads CASSRDLGDTGNTIYF. In nucleotides, the CDR3 is TGCGCCAGCAGCAGGGACTTGGGGGATACTGGAAACACCATATATTTT.